A selection of T cell receptor beta chains follows, all from one sample in a study of control samples from healthy donors and cancer patients. The data were produced by immunoSEQ multiplex PCR, yet TCRdb's version contains in-frame clones alone and is incomplete. The sample records more than 110,000 clones, approximately 86% being singletons. Source material: blood. The receptors were sampled from a woman aged 25 to 39 in good health. The CDR3 runs from the conserved cysteine through the conserved F or W. Each record gives: CDR3 DNA, CDR3 protein, J gene, D gene, V gene, clone size. A D gene is named only where the DNA matches it firmly. Clone size appears in some rows only: once, few, many, or a class for an expanded clone.

CDR3 DNA: TGTGCCAGCAGTCCAGGGGAGAGGCAGCCCCAGCATTTT
CDR3 protein: CASSPGERQPQHF
J gene: TRBJ1-5
D gene: -
V gene: TRBV6-5
clone size: -

CDR3 DNA: TGTGCCAGCTCACGGGCGGCAGTGCCTGGCTACACCTTC
CDR3 protein: CASSRAAVPGYTF
J gene: TRBJ1-2
D gene: -
V gene: TRBV18
clone size: -

CDR3 DNA: TGTGCTAGTGGTTCAACCTCTGACGGGACCTCTAGGACAGATACGCAGTATTTT
CDR3 protein: CASGSTSDGTSRTDTQYF
J gene: TRBJ2-3
D gene: -
V gene: TRBV12-5
clone size: few

CDR3 DNA: TGTGCCACCAGCAGCGGGACTCCCAACACCGGGGAGCTGTTTTTT
CDR3 protein: CATSSGTPNTGELFF
J gene: TRBJ2-2
D gene: -
V gene: TRBV15
clone size: -

CDR3 DNA: TGTGCCAGCAGTGGGTCGGCAGGGGAACAGCCCCAGCATTTT
CDR3 protein: CASSGSAGEQPQHF
J gene: TRBJ1-5
D gene: -
V gene: TRBV6-4
clone size: -

CDR3 DNA: TGCGCCAGCAGCGTGGGGGGAGTCGGGGAGCTGTTTTTT
CDR3 protein: CASSVGGVGELFF
J gene: TRBJ2-2
D gene: -
V gene: TRBV5-1
clone size: -

CDR3 DNA: TGTGCCAGCAGCTTAGCGGTGGAAGAGACCCAGTACTTC
CDR3 protein: CASSLAVEETQYF
J gene: TRBJ2-5
D gene: -
V gene: TRBV7-9
clone size: -

CDR3 DNA: TGTGCCAGCAGTTACGGGCAGAACTACGAGCAGTACTTC
CDR3 protein: CASSYGQNYEQYF
J gene: TRBJ2-7
D gene: -
V gene: TRBV6-5
clone size: -

CDR3 DNA: TGTGCCAGTGCTGTTGGGTTGAACACTGAAGCTTTCTTT
CDR3 protein: CASAVGLNTEAFF
J gene: TRBJ1-1
D gene: -
V gene: TRBV7-2
clone size: -

CDR3 DNA: TGCGCCAGCAGGCGGACTAGCGGCATCACAGATACGCAGTATTTT
CDR3 protein: CASRRTSGITDTQYF
J gene: TRBJ2-3
D gene: TRBD2
V gene: TRBV10-2
clone size: -